The rows below give T cell receptor beta chains drawn from one sample of a study of blood T cell repertoires in COVID-19. Repertoires were generated with immunoSEQ multiplex PCR, while TCRdb's copy carries only in-frame clones and drops some. The sample records about 300,000 clones, approximately 88% being singletons. The material sequenced was PBMCs or T cells enriched from blood (not recorded which). These receptors were taken from a man aged 55 to 70 who had recovered from COVID-19. Each CDR3 is given with its conserved first and last residue. D genes are given only for firm matches. A clone size is listed for some rows: how often the clone was seen (once, few, many), or a class if it is expanded.

j_gene | abundance | d_gene | v_gene | len | CDR3aa | CDR3nt
TRBJ2-4 | - | - | TRBV28 | 16 | CASSEPGQGRKNIQYF | TGTGCCAGCAGCGAACCCGGGCAGGGGCGAAAAAACATTCAGTACTTC
TRBJ2-7 | - | TRBD1 | TRBV5-1 | 15 | CASSFGTGVTYEQYF | TGCGCCAGCAGCTTCGGGACAGGGGTTACCTACGAGCAGTACTTC
TRBJ2-1 | - | - | TRBV9 | 15 | CASSVGGRANNEQFF | TGTGCCAGCAGCGTAGGGGGCCGGGCAAACAATGAGCAGTTCTTC
TRBJ1-5 | - | - | TRBV24-1 | 15 | CATSDPGSVNQPQHF | TGTGCCACCAGTGACCCCGGGTCTGTCAATCAGCCCCAGCATTTT
TRBJ2-1 | - | TRBD2 | TRBV7-6 | 16 | CASSSSPSGGDNEQFF | TGTGCCAGCAGCTCCTCCCCTAGCGGAGGGGACAATGAGCAGTTCTTC
TRBJ2-7 | - | - | TRBV6-5 | 11 | CASGPGMGQYF | TGTGCCAGCGGCCCCGGGATGGGGCAGTACTTC
TRBJ1-2 | - | - | TRBV5-4 | 11 | CASRRGDGYTF | TGTGCCAGCCGGCGGGGGGATGGCTACACCTTC
TRBJ1-3 | - | TRBD1 | TRBV2 | 15 | CASMRDRGFGNTIYF | TGTGCCAGCATGCGGGACAGGGGTTTTGGAAACACCATATATTTT
TRBJ2-1 | - | - | TRBV7-9 | 16 | CASRAGLGRSYNEQFF | TGTGCCAGCAGGGCGGGACTCGGCCGATCCTACAATGAGCAGTTCTTC
TRBJ2-3 | - | TRBD1 | TRBV6-4 | 13 | CASSEQGTDTQYF | TGTGCCAGCAGTGAACAGGGGACAGATACGCAGTATTTT
TRBJ1-1 | - | TRBD1 | TRBV7-6 | 14 | CASSLGTGNTEAFF | TGTGCCAGCAGCCTCGGGACAGGGAACACTGAAGCTTTCTTT
TRBJ2-2 | - | - | TRBV18 | 14 | CASSPESRVGELFF | TGTGCCAGCTCACCAGAGTCACGGGTCGGGGAGCTGTTTTTT
TRBJ2-3 | - | TRBD2 | TRBV5-4 | 15 | CASSQAAGGSDTQYF | TGTGCCAGCAGCCAAGCAGCGGGAGGTTCAGATACGCAGTATTTT
TRBJ1-5 | - | - | TRBV10-3 | 15 | CAISETATINQPQHF | TGTGCCATCAGTGAGACAGCTACCATCAATCAGCCCCAGCATTTT
TRBJ2-7 | - | TRBD1 | TRBV9 | 15 | CASSPREGALYEQYF | TGTGCCAGCTCCCCCAGAGAGGGGGCGCTCTACGAGCAGTACTTC
TRBJ2-1 | - | - | TRBV9 | 13 | CASSVDGRSEQFF | TGTGCCAGCAGCGTGGACGGGAGAAGTGAGCAGTTCTTC
TRBJ2-7 | - | TRBD1 | TRBV5-4 | 14 | CASSLDGTGGPGSF | TGTGCCAGCAGCTTGGACGGGACAGGGGGCCCAGGAAGCTTC
TRBJ2-1 | - | - | TRBV6-5 | 13 | CASRGGGLGEQFF | TGTGCCAGCCGAGGGGGAGGGTTGGGTGAGCAGTTCTTC
TRBJ2-2 | - | TRBD2 | TRBV7-7 | 16 | CASSLTSGTNTGELFF | TGTGCTAGCAGCTTGACTAGCGGTACGAACACCGGGGAGCTGTTTTTT
TRBJ1-1 | - | - | TRBV14 | 13 | CASSSLRTEEAFF | TGTGCCAGCAGCTCACTCCGGACAGAGGAAGCTTTCTTT
TRBJ2-3 | few | - | TRBV5-4 | 13 | CASSFGGRDTQYF | TGTGCCAGCAGTTTCGGAGGGAGAGATACGCAGTATTTT
TRBJ2-5 | - | - | TRBV13 | 16 | CASSLDQTAPQETQYF | TGTGCCAGCAGCTTGGACCAGACAGCGCCCCAAGAGACCCAGTACTTC
TRBJ2-7 | - | TRBD1 | TRBV6-5 | 15 | CASSRDRVRPYEQYF | TGTGCCAGCAGCCGGGACAGGGTTAGACCCTACGAGCAGTACTTC
TRBJ2-7 | - | TRBD2 | TRBV6-5 | 15 | CASSYSGAGRYEQYF | TGTGCCAGCAGTTACTCCGGAGCGGGACGCTACGAGCAGTACTTC
TRBJ1-5 | - | - | TRBV11-2 | 16 | CASSLGSGVRNQPQHF | TGTGCCAGCAGCTTAGGCTCAGGGGTCCGCAATCAGCCCCAGCATTTT
TRBJ2-3 | - | TRBD2 | TRBV28 | 13 | CATSTSGLDTQYF | TGTGCCACCTCGACTAGCGGATTAGATACGCAGTATTTT
TRBJ2-7 | once | - | TRBV11-3 | 12 | CASSQQGAVQYF | TGTGCCAGCAGCCAACAGGGTGCAGTGCAGTACTTC
TRBJ2-2 | - | - | TRBV27 | 16 | CASSPGGRGRTGELFF | TGTGCCAGCAGTCCCGGAGGGCGGGGGCGCACCGGGGAGCTGTTTTTT
TRBJ1-1 | - | - | TRBV5-1 | 16 | CASSLAVGAGNTEAFF | TGCGCCAGCAGCTTGGCGGTCGGTGCGGGGAACACTGAAGCTTTCTTT
TRBJ2-3 | once | TRBD1 | TRBV27 | 15 | CASSRQGVPPDTQYF | TGTGCCAGCAGCCGACAGGGGGTCCCCCCAGATACGCAGTATTTT
TRBJ2-7 | - | TRBD1 | TRBV19 | 13 | CASSISGGPEQYF | TGTGCCAGTAGTATCTCAGGGGGACCCGAGCAGTACTTC
TRBJ2-3 | once | - | TRBV27 | 12 | CARSPGTDTQYF | TGTGCCAGAAGTCCGGGGACAGATACGCAGTATTTT
TRBJ1-1 | - | TRBD1 | TRBV18 | 12 | CASSLGTAEAFF | TGTGCCAGCTCACTTGGGACAGCTGAAGCTTTCTTT
TRBJ1-2 | - | - | TRBV9 | 14 | CASSPWGEHYGYTF | TGTGCCAGCAGCCCCTGGGGGGAGCACTATGGCTACACCTTC
TRBJ2-3 | - | - | TRBV19 | 16 | CASSPQRGAGADTQYF | TGTGCCAGTAGTCCTCAACGGGGGGCCGGGGCAGATACGCAGTATTTT
TRBJ1-1 | - | - | TRBV6-5 | 15 | CASRDRFTWGTEAFF | TGTGCCAGCAGAGACAGGTTTACTTGGGGCACTGAAGCTTTCTTT
TRBJ1-4 | - | - | TRBV6-5 | 14 | CASFAGATNEKLFF | TGTGCCAGCTTTGCAGGCGCAACTAATGAAAAACTGTTTTTT
TRBJ2-2 | - | - | TRBV2 | 13 | CASKMELTGELFF | TGTGCCAGCAAAATGGAGCTCACCGGGGAGCTGTTTTTT
TRBJ1-6 | few | TRBD1 | TRBV7-8 | 15 | CASSFGTGDNSPLHF | TGTGCCAGCAGCTTCGGGACAGGGGATAATTCACCCCTCCACTTT
TRBJ2-2 | - | - | TRBV9 | 15 | CASSVRPSLAGELFF | TGTGCCAGCAGCGTAAGGCCTAGCTTGGCCGGGGAGCTGTTTTTT
TRBJ2-1 | - | TRBD2 | TRBV3-1/TRBV3-2 | 17 | CASSRYRLAGGDNEQFF | TGTGCCAGCAGCCGATACAGACTAGCGGGAGGCGACAATGAGCAGTTCTTC
TRBJ1-1 | once | - | TRBV5-1 | 13 | CASGSQGNTEAFF | TGCGCCAGCGGCTCCCAGGGGAACACTGAAGCTTTCTTT
TRBJ2-7 | - | TRBD2 | TRBV7-2 | 16 | CASSVAVGTSDGEQYF | TGTGCCAGCAGCGTCGCGGTCGGGACTAGCGATGGCGAGCAGTACTTC